What follows are 25 T cell receptor beta chains derived from one specimen sequenced in a study of post-analysis software for immune sequencing data. General study findings and limits: TRBV5-6, TRBV5-1 and TRBV20-1 belonged to a set of roughly 5 TRBV segments that were more frequent in patients than controls.

Antigen specificity for these receptors is unknown. Libraries were made from TCR beta cDNA, and they carried unique molecular identifiers. TCRdb analysed the PCR reads with MiXCR anew, one entry per CDR3 protein. The sample records about 400,000 distinct CDR3 sequences, 30% to 45% being singletons. The sequenced sample was blood. Receptors were obtained from a girl aged 10 to 17 with multiple sclerosis.

V gene TRBV7-9 combines with J gene TRBJ2-1; D is undetermined. The germline CDR1 and CDR2 sequences are SEHNR and FQNEAQ (reference sequence). Trimming shortened V by 2 bases and J by 2 bases, and 7 bases separated the two germline ends. The CDR3 is 14 residues long. CDR3 protein: CASSLMFAYNEQFF. The CDR3 DNA follows: TGTGCCAGCAGCTTAATGTTTGCCTACAATGAGCAGTTCTTC.

This clonotype was detected a few times. The gene calls are TRBV12-3 or TRBV12-4 and TRBJ1-4; D remains ambiguous. Trimming shortened V by 8 bases and J by 13 bases, and 17 bases separated the two germline ends. The CDR3 totals 12 residues. The CDR3 sequence: CASSRHQLALFF. The CDR3 DNA sequence: TGTGCCAGCTCACGACATCAGCTGGCACTGTTTTTT.

This clonotype was seen a handful of times. The rearrangement uses TRBV10-3 and TRBJ2-3; 7 nucleotides align to TRBD1. Germline assignment: CDR1 ENHRY and CDR2 SYGVKD. The CDR3 has 14 residues. V dropped 7 bases and J dropped 2; count of bases not matched to a gene: 6. CDR3 amino acids: CAITTGTDTDTQYF. The CDR3 nucleotides read TGTGCCATCACCACCGGGACAGACACAGATACGCAGTATTTT.

As concerns this clonotype: An end of the junction does not agree with germline; a read error may underlie this. V and J are TRBV13 and TRBJ1-6, with 7 positions matching TRBD1. This CDR3 contains 15 residues. Germline CDR1 PRHDT, CDR2 FYEKMQ (reference sequence). The CDR3 region is CASSAGQEGGSPPHF. In DNA, the CDR3 is TGTGCCAGCAGCGCTGGACAGGAAGGGGGTTCACCCCCCCACTTT.

In its sample, this clonotype was seen a few times. The chain is built from TRBV7-2 and TRBJ1-6; TRBD1 is a possible D gene (6 bases). CDR1 and CDR2 from the germline V gene are SGHTA and FQGNSA. The CDR3 sequence is 13 residues long. The V end was cut by 8 bases, the J end by 8 bases, with 13 bases between. CDR3 nucleotide sequence: TGTGCCAGCTCCACAGGGTTGGATTCACCCCTCCACTTT. Its translation is CASSTGLDSPLHF.

This clonotype was seen a few times. The V call is TRBV6-6, the J call TRBJ1-1; D not resolved. V lost 0 bases, J lost 1 base, and 6 bases lay in between. This CDR3 region has 14 residues. CDR1 and CDR2 from the germline V gene are MNHNY and SVGAGI (reference sequence). The CDR3 nucleotides read TGTGCCAGCAGTTACTCGTGGGGGAACACTGAAGCTTTCTTT. Translating gives CASSYSWGNTEAFF.

The CDR3: CASSLRTSGGDTQYF. As DNA, the CDR3 is TGTGCCAGCAGTCTACGGACTAGCGGGGGAGATACGCAGTATTTT. The chain employs TRBV12-3 or TRBV12-4 and TRBJ2-3, with 13 bases fitting TRBD2. With 5 bases clipped from V and 5 bases from J, the junction kept 4 bases outside the gene matches. The CDR3 spans 15 residues.

The chain carries TRBV6-4 and TRBJ2-1, with TRBD2 matching 12 bases. Per the germline V gene, CDR1 is MRHNA and CDR2 is SNTAGT. The V segment lost 5 bases and the J segment 8 bases; nucleotides outside the gene matches: 4. The CDR3 length is 14 residues. CDR3 amino acids: CASSSSGGAHEQFF. CDR3 in DNA: TGTGCCAGCAGTTCTAGCGGGGGGGCCCATGAGCAGTTCTTC.

This chain uses TRBV20-1 with TRBJ2-7; unclear D gene. The CDR3 has 10 residues. Germline CDR1 and CDR2: DFQATT and SNEGSKA (reference sequence). V was shortened by 6 bases and J by 2 bases, with 5 bases between the two germline ends. The CDR3 DNA sequence: TGCAGTGCCCCCGCCTACGAGCAGTACTTC. Translation: CSAPAYEQYF.

J is TRBJ2-3 and V is TRBV6-1; 10 nucleotides line up with TRBD2. After removal of 7 bases from V and 1 base from J, the junction contained 2 bases not matched to a gene. The CDR3 is 14 residues long. In germline, CDR1 is MNHNS, CDR2 SASEGT. As DNA, the CDR3 is TGTGCCAGCACGCTAGCGGGAGGCACAGATACGCAGTATTTT. Translation gives CASTLAGGTDTQYF.

A few counts support this clonotype. The chain couples TRBV4-2 to TRBJ2-2; TRBD1 matches at 7 bases. Germline values: CDR1 LGHNA, CDR2 YNFKEQ. The CDR3 length is 16 residues. J lost 4 bases, V lost 0 bases, and 5 bases had no gene match. The CDR3 DNA reads TGTGCCAGCAGCCAAGAGACAGGGAAGAGCACCGGGGAGCTGTTTTTT. Protein sequence: CASSQETGKSTGELFF.

The chain has TRBV6-6 and TRBJ1-4, with 8 bases that match TRBD1. V lost 8 bases and J lost 10; bases outside the gene matches: 6. Per germline, CDR1 MNHNY and CDR2 SVGAGI (reference sequence). The CDR3 runs to 12 residues. This chain's CDR3 is CASGQGAGKLFF. CDR3 bases: TGTGCCAGCGGGCAGGGGGCTGGAAAACTGTTTTTT.

This sequence joins TRBV12-3 or TRBV12-4 and TRBJ1-2, with 7 bases that match TRBD1. After removal of 6 bases from V and 4 bases from J, the junction contained 11 bases not matched to a gene. This CDR3 has 15 residues. The CDR3 bases are TGTGCCAGCAGCCCTTTTATCCGACAGGGCTATGGCTACACCTTC. Its protein is CASSPFIRQGYGYTF.

J is TRBJ1-1 and V is TRBV4-3; perhaps TRBD1 as D (6 bases). V was cut by 4 bases and J by 4 bases, with 19 bases left in between. The CDR3 has 16 amino acids. Per the germline V gene, CDR1 is LGHNA and CDR2 is YSLEER. The CDR3 DNA is TGCGCCAGCAGCCCCCCCCGGGACACTGTTCTCACTGAAGCTTTCTTT. Translated: CASSPPRDTVLTEAFF.

The sample holds a few counts of this clonotype. This chain connects TRBV5-1 to TRBJ2-1, with D perhaps matching TRBD2 (7 bases). V lost 4 bases and J lost 0, with 17 bases in between. CDR3 size: 17 residues. Germline loops: CDR1 SGHRS, CDR2 YFSETQ. Here the CDR3 reads CASSRGGQGFSYNEQFF. CDR3 nucleotides: TGCGCCAGCAGCAGGGGGGGGCAGGGCTTCTCCTACAATGAGCAGTTCTTC. Variable domain in full (rest from reference TRBV5-1 and TRBJ2-1): KAGVTQTPRYLIKTRGQQVTLSCSPISGHRSVSWYQQTPGQGLQFLFEYFSETQRNKGNFPGRFSGRQFSNSRSEMNVSTLELGDSALYLCASSRGGQGFSYNEQFFGPGTRLTVL.

A few counts support this clonotype. The genes are TRBV7-8 and TRBJ1-6; 9 bases agree with TRBD1. V lost 5 bases and J lost 6; bases outside the gene matches: 8. Germline assignment: CDR1 SGHVS and CDR2 FQNEAQ. The CDR3 sequence is 16 residues long. Here the CDR3 reads CASSPLQGAANSPLHF. The CDR3 DNA follows: TGTGCCAGCAGCCCGCTACAGGGGGCGGCTAATTCACCCCTCCACTTT.

The chain has TRBV20-1 and TRBJ1-2, with D perhaps matching TRBD1 (5 bases). The germline V and J ends were trimmed by 6 bases and 7 bases, with 15 bases remaining between them. The CDR3 loop spans 12 amino acids. Looked up from germline, CDR1 is DFQATT and CDR2 is SNEGSKA (reference sequence). CDR3 region: CSAPGPGGGYTF. The CDR3 DNA reads as TGCAGTGCCCCGGGACCCGGGGGTGGCTACACCTTC.

The chain recombines TRBV6-5 with TRBJ1-4; the D is unclear. Trimming pared 6 bases from V and 8 bases from J, leaving 13 bases between. The CDR3 contains 13 residues. Germline V CDR1 and CDR2: MNHEY, SVGAGI. The CDR3 DNA reads as TGTGCCAGCAGCCGCACGACTGGGGAAAAACTGTTTTTT. Protein: CASSRTTGEKLFF.

The J gene is TRBJ2-1, the V gene TRBV4-1; D is tentatively TRBD1 or TRBD2 (5 bases each). Germline CDR1 and CDR2: MGHRA and YSYEKL. Trimming pared 0 bases from V and 5 bases from J, leaving 14 bases between. This CDR3 region has 16 residues. The CDR3 DNA follows: TGCGCCAGCAGCCAAGATGTGGGGACCGTCAACAATGAGCAGTTCTTC. Its protein is CASSQDVGTVNNEQFF.

With respect to this clonotype: The limits of the CDR3 on the DNA are not certain, so only TCRdb's listed CDR3 is given. The J gene is TRBJ1-5, the V gene TRBV6-2 or TRBV6-3; the D call of TRBD1 is as the table states it, not checked on the DNA. The CDR3 totals 17 residues, both ends included. The germline gives CDR1 MNHEY, CDR2 SVGEGT. CDR3 protein: CASSYGLFGPGGQPQHF.

This sequence joins TRBV11-1 and TRBJ2-1; weak D call: TRBD2 (5 bases). The CDR3 has 13 residues. Trimming left V 4 bases short and J 10 bases short, with 14 bases between. Per the germline V gene, CDR1 is SGHAT and CDR2 is FQDESV (reference sequence). Here the CDR3 reads CASSYRRVSEQFF. Written as DNA, the CDR3 is TGTGCCAGCAGCTATCGGCGGGTCTCGGAGCAGTTCTTC.

This clonotype came up a few times. This chain joins TRBV7-4 and TRBJ2-5; 12 nucleotides match TRBD2. CDR1 and CDR2 (germline): SGHVT, SQSDAQ. The V and J ends lost 4 bases and 4 bases, in that order; junction bases with no gene match: 7. The CDR3 consists of 16 residues. DNA of the CDR3: TGTGCCAGCAGCTCCCGTCTAGCGGGGGGGCCAGAGACCCAGTACTTC. Its translation is CASSSRLAGGPETQYF.

This clonotype was seen a few times. The chain couples TRBV4-2 to TRBJ1-1, with D possibly matching TRBD1 (6 bases). This CDR3 spans 18 amino acids. Trimming removed 2 bases from V and 1 base from J, with 20 bases in between. Germline CDR1 reads LGHNA; CDR2 reads YNFKEQ. Here the CDR3 DNA reads TGTGCCAGCAGCCAACATACAGGGAGCCTCTTAGAGAACACTGAAGCTTTCTTT. Translating it yields CASSQHTGSLLENTEAFF.

The chain employs TRBV5-1 and TRBJ2-3; D gene unclear. Between the trimmed V and J ends, which lost 1 base and 4 bases, there was a span of 16 bases. CDR3 length equals 16 residues. Germline V gene data show CDR1 as SGHRS and CDR2 as YFSETQ. In DNA form, the CDR3 reads TGCGCCAGCAGCTTGCCCGGTGGCCTCAAGTCAGATACGCAGTATTTT. Translating it yields CASSLPGGLKSDTQYF.

This chain connects TRBV15 to TRBJ1-6; 10 bases align to TRBD1. Trimming took 3 bases from V and 8 from J; bases not matched to a gene: 4. The CDR3 length is 15 residues. Per germline, CDR1 LNHNV and CDR2 YYDKDF (reference sequence). This chain's CDR3 is CATSSRGQGDSPLHF. CDR3 in DNA: TGTGCCACCAGCAGCCGAGGACAGGGGGATTCACCCCTCCACTTT.